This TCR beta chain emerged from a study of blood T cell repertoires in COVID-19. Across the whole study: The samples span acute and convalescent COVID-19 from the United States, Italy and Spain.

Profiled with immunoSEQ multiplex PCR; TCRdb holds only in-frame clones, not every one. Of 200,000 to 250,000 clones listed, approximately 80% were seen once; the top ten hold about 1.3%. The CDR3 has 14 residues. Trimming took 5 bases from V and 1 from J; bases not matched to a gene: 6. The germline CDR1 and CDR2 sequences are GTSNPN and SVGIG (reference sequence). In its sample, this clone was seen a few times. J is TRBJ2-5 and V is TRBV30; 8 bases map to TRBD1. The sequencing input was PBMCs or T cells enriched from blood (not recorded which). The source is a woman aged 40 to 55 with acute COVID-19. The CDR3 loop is CAWVPGQAQETQYF. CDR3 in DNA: TGTGCCTGGGTACCGGGACAGGCCCAAGAGACCCAGTACTTC.